One and the same sample provided the 26 T cell receptor beta chains below, sequenced in a study of OX40 agonist ivuxolimab in advanced cancers. Clones were read by immunoSEQ multiplex PCR, and TCRdb kept only the in-frame ones, dropping some. The table records around 64,000 clones, around four fifths of them present only once. The sequences come from CD4+ or CD8+ T cells sorted from blood, collected in a trial of the OX40 agonist ivuxolimab. The receptors derive from an adult with an advanced solid tumor such as melanoma, head and neck, liver or kidney cancer.

This rearrangement joins TRBV28 to TRBJ2-1, with 12 bases aligning to TRBD2. With 2 bases clipped from V and 8 bases from J, the junction kept 4 bases outside the gene matches. The CDR3 extends over 15 amino acids. CDR1 is MDHEN, CDR2 SYDVKM, per germline. As DNA, the CDR3 is TGTGCCAGCAGTTTAGAACTAGCGGGGGGTGATGAGCAGTTCTTC. Protein: CASSLELAGGDEQFF.

This chain uses TRBV18 with TRBJ1-1; D is possibly TRBD1 (5 bases). This CDR3 has 14 amino acids. Germline CDR1 reads KGHSH; CDR2 reads LQKENI. V dropped 8 bases and J dropped 1 base, with 14 bases sitting between them. The CDR3, as DNA: TGTGCCAGCCGCCCAGGGTTGGCGAACACTGAAGCTTTCTTT. It encodes CASRPGLANTEAFF. Drawing the rest from reference TRBV18 and TRBJ1-1, the complete variable domain is NAGVMQNPRHLVRRRGQEARLRCSPMKGHSHVYWYRQLPEEGLKFMVYLQKENIIDESGMPKERFSAEFPKEGPSILRIQQVVRGDSAAYFCASRPGLANTEAFFGQGTRLTVV.

The V call is TRBV6-5, the J call TRBJ2-3, with a possible D match to TRBD2 (7 bases). V was cut by 6 bases and J by 4 bases, with 8 bases left in between. This CDR3 is built from 12 residues. Looked up from germline, CDR1 is MNHEY and CDR2 is SVGAGI. The CDR3 coding sequence is TGTGCCAGCAGCGGGGGGCCAGATACGCAGTATTTT. As protein: CASSGGPDTQYF.

The gene calls are TRBV18 and TRBJ1-1; possibly TRBD1 for D (6 bases). The germline V and J ends were trimmed by 1 base and 3 bases, with 6 bases remaining between them. The CDR3 spans 13 residues. Germline loops: CDR1 KGHSH, CDR2 LQKENI. The CDR3 coding sequence is TGTGCCAGCTCACCACGGACAGACACTGAAGCTTTCTTT. This translates into CASSPRTDTEAFF.

This chain connects TRBV7-8 to TRBJ2-7; weak D call: TRBD2 (7 bases). Trimming removed 1 base from V and 6 bases from J, with 13 bases in between. The CDR3 is made up of 14 amino acids. Germline V CDR1 and CDR2: SGHVS, FQNEAQ. The CDR3 nucleotides read TGTGCCAGCAGCTTAGTCAGGGGAGGGGGCGAGCAGTACTTC. Translating it yields CASSLVRGGGEQYF.

CDR3 DNA: TGTGCCAGCAGTGACTCGGCGGGGAGCTATGGCTACACCTTC. Its protein is CASSDSAGSYGYTF. The V call is TRBV6-4, the J call TRBJ1-2, with D unresolved. From germline, CDR1 is MRHNA and CDR2 SNTAGT. Trimming stripped 0 bases from V and 4 bases from J, with 9 bases between. This CDR3 has 14 amino acids.

The rearrangement joins TRBV5-1 to TRBJ2-3; 7 positions agree with TRBD1. The CDR3 runs to 15 residues. Looked up from germline, CDR1 is SGHRS and CDR2 is YFSETQ. Trimming took 0 bases from V and 4 from J; bases not matched to a gene: 5. In nucleotides, the CDR3 is TGCGCCAGCAGCTTGGAGGGGGCGTCCCCAGATACGCAGTATTTT. It translates to CASSLEGASPDTQYF.

This chain connects TRBV27 to TRBJ2-1; 9 bases fit TRBD1. V dropped 2 bases and J dropped 3; count of bases not matched to a gene: 8. This CDR3 contains 17 residues. The V gene's germline CDR1 is MNHEY and CDR2 SMNVEV (reference sequence). In nucleotides, the CDR3 is TGTGCCAGCAGTTTAGGGACAGGGATCCCTGGCTACAATGAGCAGTTCTTC. It is translated as CASSLGTGIPGYNEQFF.

The rearrangement links TRBV10-3 to TRBJ2-5, with 7 bases matching TRBD1. The CDR3 sequence is 12 residues long. J lost 4 bases, V lost 5 bases, and 1 base had no gene match. Germline CDR1 is ENHRY and CDR2 is SYGVKD. The CDR3: CAISRDRETQYF. The CDR3 DNA reads TGTGCCATCAGTAGGGACAGAGAGACCCAGTACTTC.

This chain connects TRBV9 to TRBJ2-1; 12 nucleotides align to TRBD2. V lost 4 bases, J lost 10 bases, and 15 bases stayed unmatched. The germline V gene has CDR1 SGDLS and CDR2 YYNGEE. CDR3 length: 17 residues. In DNA form, the CDR3 reads TGTGCCAGCAGCCCTATGGGGCTAGCGGGAGGGCCCGGAGAGCAGTTCTTC. Translated: CASSPMGLAGGPGEQFF. Full variable domain (missing parts from reference TRBV9 and TRBJ2-1): DSGVTQTPKHLITATGQRVTLRCSPRSGDLSVYWYQQSLDQGLQFLIQYYNGEERAKGNILERFSAQQFPDLHSELNLSSLELGDSALYFCASSPMGLAGGPGEQFFGPGTRLTVL.

The V and J genes are TRBV5-6 and TRBJ1-1, with 9 bases aligning to TRBD1. The CDR3 consists of 15 residues. With 5 bases clipped from V and 2 bases from J, the junction kept 7 bases outside the gene matches. CDR1 and CDR2 from the germline V gene are SGHDT and YYEEEE. Here the CDR3 DNA reads TGTGCCAGCAGACCCCGACAGGGGGGAAACACTGAAGCTTTCTTT. Its translation: CASRPRQGGNTEAFF.

The V and J genes are TRBV23-1 and TRBJ2-7; possible D gene TRBD2, 5 bases. TRBV23-1 is an open reading frame, and its role is uncertain. CDR3 length equals 12 residues. With 10 bases removed from V and 2 bases from J, the gap between germline ends came to 12 bases. CDR3 sequence reads: CATRTCAYEQYF. CDR3 nucleotides: TGCGCCACCCGGACTTGTGCCTACGAGCAGTACTTC.

The J gene is TRBJ1-2, the V gene TRBV10-3; possibly TRBD1 for D (5 bases). This CDR3 is built from 14 residues. The V end lost 0 bases, the J end lost 8 bases, and 13 bases lay between the germline ends. The germline V gene encodes CDR1 ENHRY and CDR2 SYGVKD. CDR3 sequence (DNA): TGTGCCATCAGTGAGTCGGCAGGGAGGGAAGGCTACACCTTC. Protein: CAISESAGREGYTF.

The chain links TRBV6-5 to TRBJ1-1; possible D gene TRBD1, 6 bases. Trimming took off 6 bases at V and 5 bases at J, with 13 bases between the two ends. Germline V gene data show CDR1 as MNHEY and CDR2 as SVGAGI. This CDR3 is built from 13 residues. The CDR3 reads CASRRGSYTEAFF. The CDR3 region has the DNA TGTGCCAGCAGGAGGGGGAGTTATACTGAAGCTTTCTTT.

About this clone: Distinct nucleotide sequences in the sample also encode this CDR3. The rearrangement uses TRBV7-2 and TRBJ2-3, with unresolved D. CDR1 is SGHTA and CDR2 is FQGNSA in the germline V gene. The length of the CDR3 is 13 residues. V lost 6 bases and J 3 bases, leaving 10 bases between the germline ends. CDR3 coding DNA: TGTGCCAGCAGTTTACGACGGACAGATACGCAGTATTTT. It is translated as CASSLRRTDTQYF.

This clone has only a few counts. The V gene is TRBV5-1, the J gene TRBJ2-7; tentatively, D is TRBD1 (5 bases). Germline-derived CDR1 and CDR2 are SGHRS and YFSETQ. The CDR3 spans 13 residues. The ends were cut back, 1 base at V and 2 bases at J, with 7 bases in the middle. CDR3 residues: CASSLPGPYEQYF. Here the CDR3 DNA reads TGCGCCAGCAGCTTGCCAGGGCCCTACGAGCAGTACTTC.

The gene calls are TRBV5-1 and TRBJ1-1; D is uncertain. With 9 bases removed from V and 3 bases from J, the gap between germline ends came to 18 bases. Germline loops: CDR1 SGHRS, CDR2 YFSETQ. This CDR3 region has 14 residues. The CDR3 DNA reads as TGCGCCACCTCGCCTCTCCCAGGAGACACTGAAGCTTTCTTT. Translated, it gives CATSPLPGDTEAFF. The full variable domain, rest sourced from reference TRBV5-1 and TRBJ1-1, is KAGVTQTPRYLIKTRGQQVTLSCSPISGHRSVSWYQQTPGQGLQFLFEYFSETQRNKGNFPGRFSGRQFSNSRSEMNVSTLELGDSALYLCATSPLPGDTEAFFGQGTRLTVV.

The chain couples TRBV5-1 to TRBJ2-7, with TRBD2 identical over 7 bases. The germline V gene encodes CDR1 SGHRS and CDR2 YFSETQ. V was clipped by 3 bases and J by 0 bases; unmatched bases: 6. This CDR3 spans 15 amino acids. The CDR3 DNA reads as TGCGCCAGCAGCTGGATGGGCGGGAGCTCCTACGAGCAGTACTTC. It specifies CASSWMGGSSYEQYF.

CDR3 in DNA: TGCGCCAGCAGCCCCGCGGCGGCATCCTACGAGCAGTACTTC. This codes for CASSPAAASYEQYF. V and J are TRBV4-1 and TRBJ2-5; D gene uncertain. The assigned J gene may be wrong: the sequence end matches TRBJ2-7 better. CDR3 length: 14 residues. Germline loops: CDR1 MGHRA, CDR2 YSYEKL.

The DNA of the CDR3 is TGTGCCAGCAGCTTCCGACAGGGTGGAAATCAGCCCCAGCATTTT. Translating gives CASSFRQGGNQPQHF. The genes are TRBV5-5 and TRBJ1-5, with 7 bases aligning to TRBD1. The V segment lost 2 bases and the J segment 4 bases; nucleotides outside the gene matches: 6. Germline loops: CDR1 SGHKS, CDR2 YYEKEE (reference sequence). This CDR3 contains 15 residues.

The chain uses TRBV18 and TRBJ1-1; D is unclear. The ends were cut back, 5 bases at V and 0 bases at J, with 13 bases in the middle. The germline CDR1 and CDR2 sequences are KGHSH and LQKENI. CDR3 length: 15 amino acids. CDR3 bases: TGTGCCAGCTCAACCTCGCAGGAGATGAACACTGAAGCTTTCTTT. Translation gives CASSTSQEMNTEAFF.

V usage is TRBV27 and J usage is TRBJ2-2, with 7 positions matching TRBD2. The CDR3 covers 16 residues. V was pared by 6 bases and J by 0 bases, with 7 bases of the junction left unmatched. CDR1 MNHEY and CDR2 SMNVEV come from the germline V gene (reference sequence). CDR3 sequence (DNA): TGTGCCAGCAGCCCAATTCTAGCGGCGAACACCGGGGAGCTGTTTTTT. Its translation: CASSPILAANTGELFF.

This chain uses TRBV9 with TRBJ2-1, with 13 positions matching TRBD2. CDR1 is SGDLS and CDR2 is YYNGEE in the germline V gene. CDR3 length equals 14 residues. V shed 7 bases and J 6 bases; nucleotides not matched to a gene: 4. CDR3 sequence: CASGLAGVGNEQFF. CDR3 coding DNA: TGTGCCAGCGGACTAGCGGGGGTTGGCAATGAGCAGTTCTTC. The whole variable domain, filled in from reference TRBV9 and TRBJ2-1, reads DSGVTQTPKHLITATGQRVTLRCSPRSGDLSVYWYQQSLDQGLQFLIQYYNGEERAKGNILERFSAQQFPDLHSELNLSSLELGDSALYFCASGLAGVGNEQFFGPGTRLTVL.

The CDR3 region is CASSQVPVSYEQYF. Written as DNA, the CDR3 is TGCGCCAGCAGCCAAGTGCCAGTTTCCTACGAGCAGTACTTC. The chain couples TRBV4-1 to TRBJ2-7; no definite D call. Trimming stripped 1 base from V and 1 base from J, with 8 bases between. The CDR3 spans 14 residues. In germline, CDR1 is MGHRA, CDR2 YSYEKL.

The V call is TRBV30, the J call TRBJ1-2; no clear D gene. V was shortened by 6 bases and J by 13 bases, with 21 bases between the two germline ends. The CDR3 runs 12 residues. Germline CDR1 reads GTSNPN; CDR2 reads SVGIG (reference sequence). CDR3 in amino acids: CACTPWEGLGTF. CDR3 in DNA: TGTGCCTGCACCCCTTGGGAGGGCCTCGGCACCTTC.

The J gene is TRBJ2-7, the V gene TRBV6-5; 7 positions match TRBD1. V lost 6 bases and J lost 5; bases outside the gene matches: 7. Germline V lookup: CDR1 MNHEY, CDR2 SVGAGI. The CDR3 runs to 13 residues. The CDR3 nucleotides are TGTGCCAGCAGGCTCCGACAGGGCGACGAGCAGTACTTC. Its protein product is CASRLRQGDEQYF.